The 14 T cell receptor beta chains below were found in one sample sequenced in a study of cytomegalovirus exposure and HLA in healthy donors. Primers: 60 Vbeta forward and 13 Jbeta reverse. The method was immunoSEQ multiplex PCR; TCRdb's version includes in-frame clones alone and lacks a portion of them. Seen here are roughly 150,000 clones, around four fifths observed once, and the top ten hold about 4%. Sequencing was performed on PBMCs. The receptors here all came from a man aged 45-60 years in good health and CMV-seropositive.

The chain links TRBV10-3 to TRBJ1-1, with a weak D call TRBD1 (5 bases). V gave up 2 bases and J gave up 4 bases, with 8 bases separating them. Germline CDR1 reads ENHRY; CDR2 reads SYGVKD. This CDR3 is built from 13 residues. The CDR3: CAISEGAVTEAFF. The CDR3 DNA sequence: TGTGCCATCAGTGAGGGGGCGGTCACTGAAGCTTTCTTT.

The chain links TRBV9 to TRBJ2-6, with a weak D call TRBD2 (5 bases). The V gene lost 1 base and the J gene lost 0 bases, with 20 bases spanning the gap. Germline V CDR1 and CDR2: SGDLS, YYNGEE. CDR3 size: 20 residues. The DNA of the CDR3 is TGTGCCAGCAGCGTAAATACATTTAGGGAGCTGGGCTCTGGGGCCAACGTCCTGACTTTC. Protein: CASSVNTFRELGSGANVLTF.

V gene TRBV7-2 combines with J gene TRBJ2-3, with 9 bases lining up with TRBD1. The CDR3 runs to 15 residues. V shed 5 bases, J shed 2 bases, and the junction held 5 bases outside the gene matches. Germline V CDR1 and CDR2: SGHTA, FQGNSA. In DNA form, the CDR3 reads TGTGCCAGCAGCCGGACAGGGGCCCCCACAGATACGCAGTATTTT. Translating gives CASSRTGAPTDTQYF. Variable domain in full (rest from reference TRBV7-2 and TRBJ2-3): GAGVSQSPSNKVTEKGKDVELRCDPISGHTALYWYRQSLGQGLEFLIYFQGNSAPDKSGLPSDRFSAERTGGSVSTLTIQRTQQEDSAVYLCASSRTGAPTDTQYFGPGTRLTVL.

V gene TRBV7-3 combines with J gene TRBJ1-2; tentative D call: TRBD1 (6 bases). Germline V gene sequence: CDR1 SGHTA, CDR2 FQGTGA. Trimming left V 5 bases short and J 6 bases short, with 13 bases between. The CDR3 has 13 residues. This CDR3 reads CASSQGTTHGYTF. The CDR3 DNA reads as TGTGCCAGCAGCCAAGGGACAACGCATGGCTACACCTTC. Based on the CDR3 plus reference TRBV7-3 and TRBJ1-2, the full variable domain is GAGVSQTPSNKVTEKGKYVELRCDPISGHTALYWYRQSLGQGPEFLIYFQGTGAADDSGLPNDRFFAVRPEGSVSTLKIQRTERGDSAVYLCASSQGTTHGYTFGSGTRLTVV.

Comments on this clone: The germline gene is not matched at one end of the junction; a read error may be the cause. The chain uses TRBV7-9 and TRBJ1-4, with D hard to call. The length of the CDR3 is 14 residues. Germline V CDR1 and CDR2: SEHNR, FQNEAQ (reference sequence). This CDR3 reads CASSPGLELSHLKF. The DNA of the CDR3 is TGTGCCAGCAGCCCCGGACTGGAGCTTAGCCACTTAAAATTT.

CDR3 sequence reads: CASSEGTSGLNEQFF. CDR3 nucleotide sequence: TGTGCCAGCAGTGAGGGAACTAGCGGTCTTAATGAGCAGTTCTTC. V gene TRBV2 combines with J gene TRBJ2-1; 8 nucleotides align to TRBD2. With 3 bases clipped from V and 7 bases from J, the junction kept 8 bases outside the gene matches. Germline V gene lookup returns CDR1 SNHLY and CDR2 FYNNEI. The CDR3 has 15 amino acids. Together with reference TRBV2 and TRBJ2-1, the CDR3 gives the full variable domain: EPEVTQTPSHQVTQMGQEVILRCVPISNHLYFYWYRQILGQKVEFLVSFYNNEISEKSEIFDDQFSVERPDGSNFTLKIRSTKLEDSAMYFCASSEGTSGLNEQFFGPGTRLTVL.

This chain uses TRBV6-5 with TRBJ2-1, with TRBD2 identical over 11 bases. CDR1 and CDR2 (germline): MNHEY, SVGAGI. J gave up 4 bases and V 6 bases, and 5 bases lay outside the gene matches. This CDR3 contains 15 residues. CDR3 nucleotides: TGTGCCAGCAGAGGCCTAGCGGGGGGTTACAATGAGCAGTTCTTC. Translated, it gives CASRGLAGGYNEQFF.

This chain joins TRBV28 and TRBJ2-7, with D unclear. Germline-derived CDR1 and CDR2 are MDHEN and SYDVKM. V lost 7 bases to trimming and J lost 3 bases, with 16 bases between them. The CDR3 runs 14 residues. The CDR3 spells CASKSWASNYEQYF. DNA of the CDR3: TGTGCCAGCAAATCGTGGGCTTCTAACTACGAGCAGTACTTC.

The gene calls are TRBV2 and TRBJ1-3; possible D gene TRBD1, 5 bases. Deletions cut 11 bases from V and 3 bases from J, with 20 bases between. Looked up from germline, CDR1 is SNHLY and CDR2 is FYNNEI. This CDR3 is 15 amino acids long. The CDR3 DNA sequence: TGTGCCTCAGATTTAAAAGGGGCCTATGGAAACACCATATATTTT. It translates to CASDLKGAYGNTIYF.

V and J are TRBV2 and TRBJ1-6; possible D gene TRBD1, 5 bases. The CDR3 is 13 amino acids. Germline lookup yields CDR1 SNHLY and CDR2 FYNNEI. V lost 3 bases and J lost 10, with 10 bases in between. The CDR3 here is CASSEGEESPLHF. The CDR3 DNA reads TGTGCCAGCAGTGAGGGGGAGGAGTCACCCCTCCACTTT.

A few counts support this clone. This rearrangement joins TRBV7-9 to TRBJ2-4, with TRBD1 matching over 11 bases. With 4 bases clipped from V and 7 bases from J, the junction kept 6 bases outside the gene matches. This CDR3 has 15 residues. Per the germline V gene, CDR1 is SEHNR and CDR2 is FQNEAQ (reference sequence). The CDR3 sequence is CASSWTGGAGNIQYF. In DNA form, the CDR3 reads TGTGCCAGCAGCTGGACAGGGGGCGCAGGTAACATTCAGTACTTC.

This clone occurred a few times. V gene TRBV10-3 combines with J gene TRBJ1-1; possibly TRBD1 for D (6 bases). This CDR3 spans 14 amino acids. Germline loops: CDR1 ENHRY, CDR2 SYGVKD. V lost 7 bases to trimming and J lost 4 bases, with 16 bases between them. The CDR3 bases are TGTGCCATCACCGAACAGGGCAGCGGCACTGAAGCTTTCTTT. Amino acids: CAITEQGSGTEAFF.

The V and J genes are TRBV5-1 and TRBJ1-2, with D possibly matching TRBD1 (6 bases). The ends were cut back, 3 bases at V and 1 base at J, with 10 bases in the middle. CDR1 SGHRS and CDR2 YFSETQ come from the germline V gene. This CDR3 spans 14 amino acids. In DNA form, the CDR3 reads TGCGCCAGCAGCTCGACAGGAGATAACTATGGCTACACCTTC. Translation gives CASSSTGDNYGYTF.

This clone was detected a few times. V is TRBV7-8 and J is TRBJ2-1; 11 nucleotides align to TRBD1. Germline V gives CDR1 SGHVS, CDR2 FQNEAQ. The CDR3 sequence is 15 residues long. The trim removed 5 bases at V and 10 bases at J, leaving 10 bases unmatched. CDR3 nucleotides: TGTGCCAGCAGCCTCCGGGACAGGGGGTTTACGGAGCAGTTCTTC. Translated: CASSLRDRGFTEQFF.